A selection of T cell receptor beta chains follows, all from one sample in a study of cytomegalovirus exposure and HLA in healthy donors. The protocol was immunoSEQ multiplex PCR, while the TCRdb copy is restricted to in-frame clones and leaves out a portion. The table lists some 100,000 clones, about four fifths of them singletons, with roughly 3% in the top ten. The sequenced sample was PBMCs. Every receptor here comes from a female donor in good health and CMV-seropositive. CDR3s include the opening cysteine and the closing phenylalanine or tryptophan.

>TRBV4-1
CASSLVLTGELFF
>TRBV19
CARYNRGNGPVF
>TRBV9
CASSVAWRGGGKLFF
>TRBV19
CASSRGSEAFF
>TRBV19
CASGRARANQPQHF
>TRBV7-8
CASSLTTEFYGYTF
>TRBV6-5
CASRGGGNQPQHF
>TRBV19
CASMRQGAHEQYF
>TRBV19
CASREDRGRRQPQHF
>TRBV11-1
CASSSLRDRGYTEAFF
>TRBV2
CASSTGGRTEAFF
>TRBV7-3
CASSLGDSQSYTF
>TRBV5-4
CASSRNPTSSTWSGANVLTF
>TRBV28
CASSFNLGRGEKLFF
>TRBV4-1
CASSQSGGQGTYEQYF
>TRBV5-1
CASSTPTVREETQYF
>TRBV7-8
CASSLVATGSGANVLTF
>TRBV30
CAWKASGYIAKNIQYF
>TRBV7-6
CASSSTQGFEAFF
>TRBV30
CAWSSEQHEQYF
>TRBV27
CASATGQSYEQYF
>TRBV10-3
CAISDPSGQGIQETQYF
>TRBV6-1
CASRGGAENYGYTF
>TRBV7-6
CASSLTSASYEQYF
>TRBV5-1
CASSQDRTSGRASQYF
>TRBV28
CASSSPNSYEQYF
>TRBV6-5
CASSRRGYSPLHF
>TRBV30
CAWSRGVRDGNTIYF
>TRBV6-6
CASRLGQTNYGYTF
>TRBV4-3
CASSQGSRGAPPEQYF
>TRBV7-2
CASSLVGRGLGQPQHF
>TRBV28
CASSTKARGNQPQHF
>TRBV7-2
CASSSQQYGYTF
>TRBV7-2
CASSLVLAGGREQFF